The clone carrying this T cell receptor beta chain was seen at least ten times. Its antigen is still unknown. These data originate in a study of regulatory T cells in long-lasting Graves disease. Study in general: Antithyroid drugs had been given to newly diagnosed Graves' patients for under 3 months.

Study outcomes and limitations: Favored usage of TRBV28, TRBJ1-2 and TRBJ2-5 was recorded in persistent disease.

Trimming left V 4 bases short and J 5 bases short, with 13 bases between. The CDR3 contains 13 residues. Germline assignment: CDR1 SGHRS and CDR2 YFSETQ. Time point defined: newly diagnosed GD, antithyroid drugs for less than 3 months. The TCR library used RNA extracted from PBMCs. HTBI primers from iRepertoire and Arm-PCR of CDR3 regions yielded the TCR beta libraries. Original analysis: Overall, samples carried around 68 TRBV and 14 TRBJ segments. From the multiplex PCR reads, TCRdb called clonotypes with MiXCR, one entry per CDR3 protein. The V and J calls, along with clone size, are taken from TCRdb and not from the paper's own processing. The table includes roughly 500,000 distinct CDR3 sequences, about 13% detected once. In addition, the sample was reused for a study of T cells in Graves' hyperthyroidism and ophthalmopathy. That publication notes: Criteria for exclusion of patients were uncontrolled infection, other autoimmune disease, pregnancy or lactation.

The TCR comes from a man in his thirties or forties with Graves disease. The sequenced sample was peripheral blood mononuclear cells (PBMCs), obtained at new diagnosis, from a patient treated with antithyroid drugs. This rearrangement joins TRBV5-1 to TRBJ2-7; D gene ambiguous. The chain's CDR3 is CASSPRPGNEQYF. The CDR3 region has the DNA TGCGCCAGCAGCCCTAGGCCGGGTAACGAGCAGTACTTC.